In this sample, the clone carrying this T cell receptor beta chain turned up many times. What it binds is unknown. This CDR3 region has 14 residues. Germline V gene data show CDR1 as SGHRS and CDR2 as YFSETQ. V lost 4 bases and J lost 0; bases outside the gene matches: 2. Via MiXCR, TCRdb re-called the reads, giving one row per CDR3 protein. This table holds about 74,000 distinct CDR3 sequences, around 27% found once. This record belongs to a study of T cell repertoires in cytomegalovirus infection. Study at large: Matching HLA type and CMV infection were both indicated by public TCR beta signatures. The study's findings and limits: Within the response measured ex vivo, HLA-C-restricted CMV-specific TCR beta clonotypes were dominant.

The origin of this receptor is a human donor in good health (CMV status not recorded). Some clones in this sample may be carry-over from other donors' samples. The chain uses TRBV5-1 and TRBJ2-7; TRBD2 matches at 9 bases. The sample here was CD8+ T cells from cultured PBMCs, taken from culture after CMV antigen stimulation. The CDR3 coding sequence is TGCGCCAGCAGCCGGACTAGCGACTCCTACGAGCAGTACTTC. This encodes CASSRTSDSYEQYF.